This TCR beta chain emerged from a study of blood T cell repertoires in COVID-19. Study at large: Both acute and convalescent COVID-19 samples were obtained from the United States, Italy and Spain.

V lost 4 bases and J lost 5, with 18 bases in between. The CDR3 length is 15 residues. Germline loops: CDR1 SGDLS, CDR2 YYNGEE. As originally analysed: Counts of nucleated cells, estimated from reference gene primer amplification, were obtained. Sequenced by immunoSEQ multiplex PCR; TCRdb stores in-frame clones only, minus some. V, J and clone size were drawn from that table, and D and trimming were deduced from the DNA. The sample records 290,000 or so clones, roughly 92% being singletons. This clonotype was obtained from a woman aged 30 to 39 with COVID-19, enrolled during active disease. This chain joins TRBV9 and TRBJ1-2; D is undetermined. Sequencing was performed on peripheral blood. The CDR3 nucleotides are TGTGCCAGCAGCCCGAATATAGGTGGAGAGTATGGCTACACCTTC. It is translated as CASSPNIGGEYGYTF.